This T cell receptor beta chain comes out of a study of T-cell reconstitution after alpha-beta-depleted transplantation in children. This clonotype has ten or more counts. A TCRbeta library incorporating unique molecular identifiers was prepared. TCRdb re-derived calls from the PCR reads in MiXCR, one entry per CDR3 protein. The sample lists 600,000 to 700,000 distinct CDR3 sequences; roughly 17% were seen once. V lost 3 bases and J lost 5, with 12 bases in between. CDR1 and CDR2 (germline): SGDLS, YYNGEE. The CDR3 runs to 13 residues. The chain recombines TRBV9 with TRBJ2-7; a weak D match, TRBD1 (5 bases). Sample: PBMCs from the stem cell graft donor, taken from the stem cell graft. The receptor's source is a human donor who donated a stem cell graft to a child with acute myeloid leukemia. CDR3 sequence: CASSAPGSHEQYF. DNA for the CDR3: TGTGCCAGCAGCGCCCCAGGGTCCCACGAGCAGTACTTC.